Below are 7 T cell receptor beta chains sequenced from a single sample in a study of Graves' ophthalmopathy and Graves' hyperthyroidism. Amplification of TCR beta CDR3 regions used RNA transcripts. HTBI-primed first-round RT-PCR preceded second-round multiplex PCR. TCRdb re-derived calls from the multiplex PCR reads in MiXCR, one entry per CDR3 protein. The table shows some 350,000 distinct CDR3 sequences, with about 18% occurring only once. The sample taken for sequencing was peripheral blood. Source of these receptors: an adult woman with stable Graves' hyperthyroidism.

Ten or more counts support this clonotype. The chain uses TRBV4-1 and TRBJ2-5; TRBD2 aligns across 11 bases. The germline CDR1 and CDR2 sequences are MGHRA and YSYEKL. The length of the CDR3 is 16 residues. V was clipped by 4 bases and J by 1 base; unmatched bases: 5. The CDR3 is CASSLGLAGGQETQYF. For the CDR3, the DNA is TGCGCCAGCAGCCTCGGACTAGCGGGTGGCCAAGAGACCCAGTACTTC.

This clonotype was seen a handful of times. The chain couples TRBV5-1 to TRBJ2-1; D not certain. Looked up from germline, CDR1 is SGHRS and CDR2 is YFSETQ. V lost 0 bases to trimming and J lost 7 bases, with 8 bases between them. The CDR3 contains 13 residues. Here the CDR3 reads CASSLEIANEQFF. The CDR3 DNA follows: TGCGCCAGCAGCTTGGAAATAGCAAATGAGCAGTTCTTC.

The chain has TRBV27 and TRBJ2-5; D perhaps matches TRBD1 (6 bases). The CDR3 is 14 amino acids. V shed 6 bases and J shed 5 bases, with 16 bases lying between them. Germline-derived CDR1 and CDR2 are MNHEY and SMNVEV (reference sequence). CDR3 bases: TGTGCCAGCAGCAACAGGGAGTTTTGGGAGACCCAGTACTTC. This codes for CASSNREFWETQYF.

This chain links TRBV6-1 with TRBJ2-5; 12 bases match TRBD2. The trim removed 6 bases at V and 3 bases at J, leaving 14 bases unmatched. The germline gives CDR1 MNHNS, CDR2 SASEGT. The CDR3 runs to 18 residues. The CDR3 sequence: CASRGTSGPGNNKETQYF. CDR3 sequence (DNA): TGTGCCAGCAGGGGGACTAGCGGGCCCGGAAATAACAAAGAGACCCAGTACTTC.

In this sample, this clonotype turned up many times. V gene TRBV27 combines with J gene TRBJ1-2; TRBD1 matches 12 bases. The CDR3 covers 14 residues. J gave up 6 bases and V 6 bases, and 5 bases lay outside the gene matches. Germline V gene sequence: CDR1 MNHEY, CDR2 SMNVEV (reference sequence). The CDR3 nucleotides are TGTGCCAGCAGCACCGGGACAGGGGGCAATGGCTACACCTTC. Protein sequence: CASSTGTGGNGYTF.

This clonotype has at least ten counts. CDR3 in amino acids: CASSHRTGPDQPQHF. The CDR3 nucleotides are TGTGCCAGCAGCCATAGGACAGGGCCTGATCAGCCCCAGCATTTT. The J gene is TRBJ1-5, the V gene TRBV12-3 or TRBV12-4; 8 bases agree with TRBD1. This CDR3 is built from 15 residues. With 6 bases clipped from V and 5 bases from J, the junction kept 9 bases outside the gene matches.

In its sample, this clonotype was seen many times. The genes are TRBV28 and TRBJ1-2; TRBD1 agrees at 7 bases. This CDR3 has 12 residues. Trimming at V came to 5 bases and at J to 5 bases, leaving 2 bases not matched to a gene. The germline V gene encodes CDR1 MDHEN and CDR2 SYDVKM. The CDR3 nucleotides are TGTGCCAGCAGTCAACAGGGGTATGGCTACACCTTC. It specifies CASSQQGYGYTF.